This is a list of T cell receptor beta chains from one sample in a study of blood T cell repertoires in COVID-19. TCRdb's table, derived via immunoSEQ multiplex PCR, lists solely in-frame clones and lacks some. The repertoire holds 200,000 or so clones, approximately 79% seen once, with approximately 15% in the top ten. What was sequenced was peripheral blood. The receptors originated from a man aged 25-45 years with active or convalescent COVID-19. Both conserved end residues are part of each CDR3. The order of the fields is D gene, V gene, J gene, clone size, CDR3 DNA, CDR3 protein. A D gene is named only where the DNA matches it firmly. The listing skips clone size in some rows; elsewhere it reads once, few, many or a size class.

NA,TRBV14,TRBJ2-7,NA,TGTGCCAGCAGCCGATCCGTCGCGGAATACGAGCAGTACTTC,CASSRSVAEYEQYF
TRBD2,TRBV6-4,TRBJ2-3,NA,TGTGCCAGCAGTGACACTAGCGGGGGGGCAGATACGCAGTATTTT,CASSDTSGGADTQYF
NA,TRBV10-2,TRBJ1-2,NA,TGCGCCAGCAGTCCCGGGTGGGGGGTCGGTGGCTACACCTTC,CASSPGWGVGGYTF
NA,TRBV19,TRBJ1-1,once,TGTGCCAGTAGGAGATCGGACAGCTGGACAGCTTTCTTT,CASRRSDSWTAFF
NA,TRBV4-3,TRBJ1-2,NA,TGCGCCAGCAGCCAAGATCTTCGCTATGGCTACACCTTC,CASSQDLRYGYTF
TRBD1,TRBV7-8,TRBJ2-5,NA,TGTGCCAGCCGGCTAGGACAGGGGGTAGCCCAAGAGACCCAGTACTTC,CASRLGQGVAQETQYF
NA,TRBV7-2,TRBJ1-2,NA,TGTGCCAGCAGCCCAAGTCCCGGGGGGGGCTACACCTTC,CASSPSPGGGYTF
TRBD2,TRBV7-6,TRBJ2-1,NA,TGTGCCAGCAGCTTAGTGGCACGTAGCGGGAGTACCCACAATGAGCAGTTCTTC,CASSLVARSGSTHNEQFF
TRBD1,TRBV7-2,TRBJ1-4,few,TGTGCCAGCAGCTTAGGTTCAGGGGGGATTGCAACTAATGAAAAACTGTTTTTT,CASSLGSGGIATNEKLFF
TRBD2,TRBV7-2,TRBJ2-5,NA,TGTGCCAGCAGCTTATCTAGCGGGGGAGCGGGGACCCAGTACTTC,CASSLSSGGAGTQYF
NA,TRBV30,TRBJ1-5,NA,TGTGCCTGGAGTCGACAGAATGATCAGCCCCAGCATTTT,CAWSRQNDQPQHF
TRBD1,TRBV5-4,TRBJ1-6,NA,TGTGCCAGCAGAAACCGGGACAGGGGGCATTCACCCCTCCACTTT,CASRNRDRGHSPLHF
TRBD1,TRBV30,TRBJ1-3,NA,TGTGCCTGGAGTGGCCAGGGGGCGAGGGGCTCTGGAAACACCATATATTTT,CAWSGQGARGSGNTIYF
NA,TRBV11-1,TRBJ2-1,NA,TGTGCCAGCAGCCCGGAGGGGGGGCCCTACAATGAGCAGTTCTTC,CASSPEGGPYNEQFF
NA,TRBV29-1,TRBJ2-2,NA,TGCAGCGTTGTCAGGCAGGGAAGAACCGGGGAGCTGTTTTTT,CSVVRQGRTGELFF
NA,TRBV20-1,TRBJ2-2,NA,TGCAGTGTTCCCGCCGGCGGGGAGCTGTTTTTT,CSVPAGGELFF
TRBD2,TRBV2,TRBJ2-3,NA,TGTGCCAGCAGTGCGGAGACTAGCGGGAGTAGCACAGATACGCAGTATTTT,CASSAETSGSSTDTQYF
NA,TRBV28,TRBJ1-5,NA,TGTGCCAGCAGTTTACGGGGGCAGGGGAGGGATCAGCCCCAGCATTTT,CASSLRGQGRDQPQHF
TRBD1,TRBV4-1,TRBJ2-2,NA,TGCGCCAGCAGCCCCCAGGGGGCGGCCACCGGGGAGCTGTTTTTT,CASSPQGAATGELFF
NA,TRBV11-2,TRBJ2-5,NA,TGTGCCAGCAGCTCCTACGCTAGCGTAGAGACCCAGTACTTC,CASSSYASVETQYF
TRBD2,TRBV6-5,TRBJ2-3,few,TGTGCCAGCAGTTTACTAGCGGGAGGGGCAGATACGCAGTATTTT,CASSLLAGGADTQYF
TRBD1,TRBV5-1,TRBJ1-6,NA,TGCGCCAGCAGCGACCGGGACAGGTCTTTTGGGCCCCTCCACTTT,CASSDRDRSFGPLHF
TRBD2,TRBV4-1,TRBJ2-6,NA,TGCGCCAGCAGCCAGGGGGGACTAGTGGGATCTGGGGCCAACGTCCTGACTTTC,CASSQGGLVGSGANVLTF
NA,TRBV9,TRBJ1-1,NA,TGTGCCAGCAGCCTATTGGGGGCCATGAACACTGAAGCTTTCTTT,CASSLLGAMNTEAFF
TRBD1,TRBV27,TRBJ1-5,once,TGTGCCAGCAGTTTCTCAGGGGGCACAAGTCAGCCCCAGCATTTT,CASSFSGGTSQPQHF
TRBD1,TRBV29-1,TRBJ2-1,NA,TGCAGCGTTGAAGGGACAGGGAGATCGGCGCTCCCCTCCTACAATGAGCAGTTCTTC,CSVEGTGRSALPSYNEQFF
NA,TRBV6-4,TRBJ1-1,NA,TGTGCCAGCAGTGCCGTACAGGGAGGGCAGACTGAAGCTTTCTTT,CASSAVQGGQTEAFF
TRBD2,TRBV6-2/TRBV6-3,TRBJ2-1,NA,TGTGCCAGCAGTCCCGGACTAGCGGGAGTGGATGAGCAGTTCTTC,CASSPGLAGVDEQFF
NA,TRBV27,TRBJ2-3,NA,TGTGCCAGCAGCCCGGGATTTGACACAGATACGCAGTATTTT,CASSPGFDTDTQYF
NA,TRBV5-1,TRBJ2-3,NA,TGCGCCAGCAGCTTGGCTCGAGGAGGGAGAGCAGATACGCAGTATTTT,CASSLARGGRADTQYF
NA,TRBV14,TRBJ1-2,NA,TGTGCCAGCAGCCAAGGCGGGTTCCCGTATGGCTACACCTTC,CASSQGGFPYGYTF
NA,TRBV29-1,TRBJ1-4,NA,TGCAGCGTGGTCGGACGGGAAAATGAAAAACTGTTTTTT,CSVVGRENEKLFF
NA,TRBV7-9,TRBJ1-5,NA,TGTGCCAGCAGCTTAGGTGTCCTTGATCAGCCCCAGCATTTT,CASSLGVLDQPQHF